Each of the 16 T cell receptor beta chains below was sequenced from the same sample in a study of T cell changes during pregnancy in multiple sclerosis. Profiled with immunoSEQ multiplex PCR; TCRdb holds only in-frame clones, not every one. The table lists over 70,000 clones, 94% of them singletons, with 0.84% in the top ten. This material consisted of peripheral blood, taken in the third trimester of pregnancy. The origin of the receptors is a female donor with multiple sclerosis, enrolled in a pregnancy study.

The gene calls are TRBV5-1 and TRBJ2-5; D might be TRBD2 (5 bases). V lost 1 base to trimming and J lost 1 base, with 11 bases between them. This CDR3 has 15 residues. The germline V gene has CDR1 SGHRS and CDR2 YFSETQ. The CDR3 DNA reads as TGCGCCAGCAGCTTGAACACGGGGAGCCAAGAGACCCAGTACTTC. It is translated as CASSLNTGSQETQYF.

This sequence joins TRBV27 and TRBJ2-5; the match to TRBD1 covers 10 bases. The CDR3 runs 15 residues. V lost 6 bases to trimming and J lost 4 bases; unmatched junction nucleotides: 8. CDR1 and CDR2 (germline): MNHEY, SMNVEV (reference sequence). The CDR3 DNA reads TGTGCCAGCAGCTTCACCGGGACAGGGGCAGAGACCCAGTACTTC. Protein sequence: CASSFTGTGAETQYF.

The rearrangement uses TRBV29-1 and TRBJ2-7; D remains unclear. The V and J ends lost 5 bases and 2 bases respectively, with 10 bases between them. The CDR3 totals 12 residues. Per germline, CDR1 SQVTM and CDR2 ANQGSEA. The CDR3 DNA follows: TGCAGCGTTCTTGACACCGCCTACGAGCAGTACTTC. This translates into CSVLDTAYEQYF.

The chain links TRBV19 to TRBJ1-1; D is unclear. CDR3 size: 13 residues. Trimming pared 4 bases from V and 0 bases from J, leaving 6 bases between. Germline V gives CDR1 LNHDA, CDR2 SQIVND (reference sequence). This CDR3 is CASSRLMNTEAFF. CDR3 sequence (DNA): TGTGCCAGTAGTAGACTTATGAACACTGAAGCTTTCTTT.

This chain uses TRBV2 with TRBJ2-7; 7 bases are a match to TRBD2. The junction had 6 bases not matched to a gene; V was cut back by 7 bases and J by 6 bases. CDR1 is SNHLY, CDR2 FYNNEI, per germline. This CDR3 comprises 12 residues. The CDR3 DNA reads TGTGCCAGCATCTTGGGGGGGTTCGAGCAGTACTTC. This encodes CASILGGFEQYF.

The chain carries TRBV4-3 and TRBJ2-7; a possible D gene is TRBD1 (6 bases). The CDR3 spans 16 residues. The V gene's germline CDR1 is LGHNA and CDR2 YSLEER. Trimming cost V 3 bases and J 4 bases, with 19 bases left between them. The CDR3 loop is CASSQVDRLSRYEQYF. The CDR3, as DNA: TGCGCCAGCAGCCAGGTCGACAGGCTGAGCCGGTACGAGCAGTACTTC.

CDR3 nucleotide sequence: TGCGCCAGCAGCTTGGACGGGAGGGCCCAAGAGACCCAGTACTTC. Translated: CASSLDGRAQETQYF. The rearrangement links TRBV5-1 to TRBJ2-5; 8 bases are a match to TRBD2. With V trimmed by 0 bases and J by 1 base, 2 bases remained unmatched. The CDR3 is 15 amino acids. Germline-derived CDR1 and CDR2 are SGHRS and YFSETQ. Looking up the rest from reference TRBV5-1 and TRBJ2-5 gives the full variable domain: KAGVTQTPRYLIKTRGQQVTLSCSPISGHRSVSWYQQTPGQGLQFLFEYFSETQRNKGNFPGRFSGRQFSNSRSEMNVSTLELGDSALYLCASSLDGRAQETQYFGPGTRLLVL.

CDR3 nucleotides: TGTGCCAGCAGAGGACTAGCGGGAGGGGACGAGCAGTACTTC. Protein: CASRGLAGGDEQYF. The chain combines TRBV6-5 with TRBJ2-7, with 15 bases that match TRBD2. The CDR3 runs 14 residues. Per the germline V gene, CDR1 is MNHEY and CDR2 is SVGAGI. The ends lost 6 bases at V and 5 bases at J; junction bases unmatched: 2.

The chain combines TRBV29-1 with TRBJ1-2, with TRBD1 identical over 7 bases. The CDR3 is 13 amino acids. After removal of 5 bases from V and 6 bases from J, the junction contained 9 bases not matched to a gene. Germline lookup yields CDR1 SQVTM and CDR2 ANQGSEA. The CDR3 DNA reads TGCAGCGTTCCTATTGTGACAGGGAATGGCTACACCTTC. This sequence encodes CSVPIVTGNGYTF.

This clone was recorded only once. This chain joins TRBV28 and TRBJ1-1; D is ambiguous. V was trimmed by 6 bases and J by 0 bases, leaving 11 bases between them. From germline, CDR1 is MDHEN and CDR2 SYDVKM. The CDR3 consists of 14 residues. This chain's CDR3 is CASSLLAVNTEAFF. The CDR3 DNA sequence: TGTGCCAGCAGCCTGCTGGCCGTGAACACTGAAGCTTTCTTT.

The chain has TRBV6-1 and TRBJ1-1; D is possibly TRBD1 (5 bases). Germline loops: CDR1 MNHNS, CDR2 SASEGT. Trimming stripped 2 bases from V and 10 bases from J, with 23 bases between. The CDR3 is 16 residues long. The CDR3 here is CASSERRQGYAMVAFF. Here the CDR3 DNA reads TGTGCCAGCAGTGAAAGGCGGCAGGGCTACGCTATGGTAGCTTTCTTT.

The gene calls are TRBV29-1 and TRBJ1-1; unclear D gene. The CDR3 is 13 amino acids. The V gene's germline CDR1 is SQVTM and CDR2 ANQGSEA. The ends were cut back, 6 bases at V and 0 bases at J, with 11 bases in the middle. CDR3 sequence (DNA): TGCAGCGTGAAACAGATTATGAACACTGAAGCTTTCTTT. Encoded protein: CSVKQIMNTEAFF.

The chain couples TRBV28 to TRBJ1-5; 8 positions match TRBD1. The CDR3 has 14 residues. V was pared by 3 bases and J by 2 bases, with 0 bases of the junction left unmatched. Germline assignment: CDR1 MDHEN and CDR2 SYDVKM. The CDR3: CASSLGQGNQPQHF. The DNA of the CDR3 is TGTGCCAGCAGTTTGGGACAGGGCAATCAGCCCCAGCATTTT. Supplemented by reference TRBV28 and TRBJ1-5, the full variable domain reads DVKVTQSSRYLVKRTGEKVFLECVQDMDHENMFWYRQDPGLGLRLIYFSYDVKMKEKGDIPEGYSVSREKKERFSLILESASTNQTSMYLCASSLGQGNQPQHFGDGTRLSIL.

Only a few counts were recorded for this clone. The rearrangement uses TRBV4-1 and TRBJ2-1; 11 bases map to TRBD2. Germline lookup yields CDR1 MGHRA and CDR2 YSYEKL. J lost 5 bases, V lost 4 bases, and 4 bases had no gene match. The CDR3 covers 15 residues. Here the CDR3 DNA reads TGCGCCAGCAGCCGCTTACTAGCGGGAGACAATGAGCAGTTCTTC. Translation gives CASSRLLAGDNEQFF.

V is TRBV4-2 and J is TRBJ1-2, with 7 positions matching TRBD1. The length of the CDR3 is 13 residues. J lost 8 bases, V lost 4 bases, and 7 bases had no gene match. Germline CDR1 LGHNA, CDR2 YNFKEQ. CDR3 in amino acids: CASSLKQGRGYTF. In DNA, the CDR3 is TGTGCCAGCAGCCTGAAACAGGGGAGAGGCTACACCTTC.

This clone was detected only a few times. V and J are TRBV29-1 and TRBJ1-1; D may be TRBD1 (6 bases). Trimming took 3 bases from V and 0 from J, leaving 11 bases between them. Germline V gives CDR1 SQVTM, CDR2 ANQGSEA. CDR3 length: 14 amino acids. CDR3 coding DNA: TGCAGCGTTGAGCAGGGGACCTTGAACACTGAAGCTTTCTTT. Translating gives CSVEQGTLNTEAFF. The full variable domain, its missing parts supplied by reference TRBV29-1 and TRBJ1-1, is SAVISQKPSRDICQRGTSLTIQCQVDSQVTMMFWYRQQPGQSLTLIATANQGSEATYESGFVIDKFPISRPNLTFSTLTVSNMSPEDSSIYLCSVEQGTLNTEAFFGQGTRLTVV.